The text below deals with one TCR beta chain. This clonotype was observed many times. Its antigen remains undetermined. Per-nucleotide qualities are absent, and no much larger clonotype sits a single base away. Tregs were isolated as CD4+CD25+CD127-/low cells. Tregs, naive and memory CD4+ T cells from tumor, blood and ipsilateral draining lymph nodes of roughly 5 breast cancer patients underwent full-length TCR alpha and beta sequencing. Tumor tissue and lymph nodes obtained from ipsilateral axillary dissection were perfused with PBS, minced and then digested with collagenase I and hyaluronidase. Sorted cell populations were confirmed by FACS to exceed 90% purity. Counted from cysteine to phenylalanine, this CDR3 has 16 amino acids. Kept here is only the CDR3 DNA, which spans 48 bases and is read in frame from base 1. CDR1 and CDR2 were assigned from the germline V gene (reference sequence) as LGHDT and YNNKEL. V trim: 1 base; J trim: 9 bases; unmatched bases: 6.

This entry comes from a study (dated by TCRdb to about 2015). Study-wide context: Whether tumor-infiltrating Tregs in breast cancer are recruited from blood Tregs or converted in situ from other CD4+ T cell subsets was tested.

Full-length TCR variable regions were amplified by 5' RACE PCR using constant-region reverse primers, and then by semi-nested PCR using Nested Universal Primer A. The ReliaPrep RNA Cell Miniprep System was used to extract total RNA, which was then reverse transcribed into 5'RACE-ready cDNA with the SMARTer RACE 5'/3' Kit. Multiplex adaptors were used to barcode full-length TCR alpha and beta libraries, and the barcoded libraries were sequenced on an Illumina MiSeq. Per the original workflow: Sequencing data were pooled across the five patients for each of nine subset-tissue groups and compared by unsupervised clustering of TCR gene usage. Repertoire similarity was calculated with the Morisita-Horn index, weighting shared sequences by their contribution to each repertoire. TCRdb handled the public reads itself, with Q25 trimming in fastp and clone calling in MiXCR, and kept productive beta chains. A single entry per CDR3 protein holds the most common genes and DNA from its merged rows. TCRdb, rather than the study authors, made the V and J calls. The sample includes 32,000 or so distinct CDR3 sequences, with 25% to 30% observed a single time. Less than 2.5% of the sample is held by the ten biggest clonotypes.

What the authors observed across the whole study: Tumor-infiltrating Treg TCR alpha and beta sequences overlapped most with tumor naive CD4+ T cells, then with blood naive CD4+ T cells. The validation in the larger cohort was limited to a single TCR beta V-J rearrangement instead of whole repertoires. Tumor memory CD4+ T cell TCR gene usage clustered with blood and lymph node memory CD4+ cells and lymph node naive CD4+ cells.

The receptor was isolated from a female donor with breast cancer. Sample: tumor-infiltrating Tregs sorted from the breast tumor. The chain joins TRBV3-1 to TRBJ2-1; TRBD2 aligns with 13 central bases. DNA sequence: TGTGCCAGCAGCCAAGGGACTAGCGGGAGATGGGCTGAGCAGTTCTTC. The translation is CASSQGTSGRWAEQFF.